What follows describes a single TCR beta chain. Its antigen is not identified. Lactation, pregnancy, other autoimmune disease or uncontrolled infection excluded patients. Amplification of TCR beta CDR3 regions was performed using RNA transcripts as template. Researchers ran a first-round RT-PCR on the TCR CDR3 using the HTBI primer set. TCRdb reprocessed the multiplex PCR reads with MiXCR, giving one entry per CDR3 protein. The table has around 700,000 distinct CDR3 sequences, about 19% seen once. The data were obtained in a study of T cells in Graves' hyperthyroidism and ophthalmopathy. Notes on the study in general: The authors' 13 V-J model separated ophthalmopathy from stable hyperthyroidism.

This CDR3 spans 14 amino acids. The germline V gene has CDR1 SGHRS and CDR2 YFSETQ. V dropped 4 bases and J dropped 6 bases, with 14 bases sitting between them. The clonotype comes from a woman in her forties or fifties with Graves' hyperthyroidism that later progressed to Graves' ophthalmopathy. Sequencing was carried out using blood. The V gene is TRBV5-1, the J gene TRBJ1-5; D may be TRBD1 (5 bases). The CDR3 DNA reads as TGCGCCAGCAGCGCTGGGGGTTCCGGTCAGCCCCAGCATTTT. Protein: CASSAGGSGQPQHF.